One T cell receptor (beta chain) is described in this entry. This record comes from a study of blood T cell repertoires in COVID-19. Turning to the study itself: Italy, Spain and the United States were the sources of the convalescent and acute COVID-19 samples. Nucleic acid was either cDNA or gDNA, and it came from T cells, B-cell-depleted T cells, or PBMCs.

As processed by the authors: Reference gene primers were amplified, and this amplification served to estimate nucleated cell counts. Data came from immunoSEQ multiplex PCR; TCRdb stores just in-frame clones and leaves some out. The DNA gave D and trimming, while V, J and clone size come from that table. The profile covers 70,000 or so clones, with 86% appearing a single time and around 9.9% taken by the ten largest. The V end lost 0 bases, the J end lost 1 base, and 18 bases lay between the germline ends. In germline, CDR1 is MGHRA, CDR2 YSYEKL. The CDR3 has 18 amino acids. This rearrangement joins TRBV4-1 to TRBJ1-1; tentative D call: TRBD1 (5 bases). This clonotype was obtained from a man in his sixties or seventies with active or convalescent COVID-19. Input material: peripheral blood. As DNA, the CDR3 is TGCGCCAGCAGCCAAGAACTTAGGAGGGGAAGGAGGAACACTGAAGCTTTCTTT. Its translation: CASSQELRRGRRNTEAFF.